The rows below give T cell receptor beta chains drawn from one sample of a study of blood T cell repertoires in COVID-19. Libraries were prepared by immunoSEQ multiplex PCR; TCRdb keeps only in-frame clonotypes and omits some of them. Of around 200,000 clones detected, around 90% appear once; the ten largest clones hold around 1.3%. Sequencing was performed on PBMCs or T cells enriched from blood (not recorded which). Source of these receptors: a man younger than 40 who had recovered from COVID-19. The CDR3 runs from the conserved cysteine through the conserved F or W. Each record gives: J gene, V gene, D gene, clone size, CDR3 DNA, CDR3 protein. A D gene is named only where the DNA matches it firmly. Clone size, where shown, is once, few, many, or a class for clones that have expanded.

>TRBJ2-7|TRBV3-1/TRBV3-2|.|.
TGTGCCAGCAGCCAAGGACAAGAGCAGTACTTC
CASSQGQEQYF
>TRBJ2-5|TRBV19|.|.
TGTGCCAGTTCCCGGGACTACCAAGAGACCCAGTACTTC
CASSRDYQETQYF
>TRBJ2-5|TRBV7-2|TRBD1|.
TGTGCCAGCAGCCGGACAGGGCCCCAAGAGACCCAGTACTTC
CASSRTGPQETQYF
>TRBJ1-2|TRBV18|TRBD1|.
TGTGCCAGCTCACCCACCTTGACAGGGATTGATGGCTACACCTTC
CASSPTLTGIDGYTF
>TRBJ2-7|TRBV4-1|.|.
TGCGCCAGCAGCCAGCGGGACGGACCCTACGAGCAGTACTTC
CASSQRDGPYEQYF
>TRBJ1-4|TRBV7-2|.|.
TGTGCCAGCAGCTTTTCAGGCCGTAAGGATGAAAAACTGTTTTTT
CASSFSGRKDEKLFF
>TRBJ2-7|TRBV29-1|TRBD1|.
TGCAGCGTTGCCCCAAGGACAGGGACGTACGAGCAGTACTTC
CSVAPRTGTYEQYF
>TRBJ2-3|TRBV24-1|TRBD2|.
TGTGCCACCAGTGATACGGGGCGGGAGTATGAAGATACGCAGTATTTT
CATSDTGREYEDTQYF
>TRBJ2-7|TRBV5-6|.|.
TGTGCCAGCAGCGACGGACAGACTAAGCAGTACTTC
CASSDGQTKQYF
>TRBJ2-1|TRBV9|TRBD2|once
TGTGCCAGCAGCGTCAGACTAGCGGGAAATGAGCAGTTCTTC
CASSVRLAGNEQFF
>TRBJ2-1|TRBV29-1|TRBD1|.
TGCAGCGTTGGGGGACAGGGAATCGGGAATGAGCAGTTCTTC
CSVGGQGIGNEQFF
>TRBJ2-7|TRBV19|TRBD1|.
TGTGCCAGTAGCCGAGCCCCGGGACAGACCTACGAGCAGTACTTC
CASSRAPGQTYEQYF
>TRBJ2-7|TRBV7-9|TRBD1|.
TGTGCCAGCAGTAGGGGGACAGGCAGCTCCTACGAGCAGTACTTC
CASSRGTGSSYEQYF
>TRBJ1-6|TRBV19|.|.
TGTGCCAGTAGTATGGCGGGAGTGGTTAATTCACCCCTCCACTTT
CASSMAGVVNSPLHF
>TRBJ2-4|TRBV6-2/TRBV6-3|TRBD1|.
TGTGCCAGCAGTTGGACAGGGGTCAACATTCAGTACTTC
CASSWTGVNIQYF
>TRBJ2-7|TRBV11-3|TRBD1|.
TGTGCCAGCAGCGGGACAGGGGACGAGCAGTACTTC
CASSGTGDEQYF
>TRBJ1-1|TRBV11-2|.|.
TGTGCCAGCAGCTTAGCACTAGGTTACAGGGCTGAAGCTTTCTTT
CASSLALGYRAEAFF
>TRBJ2-4|TRBV6-6|TRBD1|once
TGTGCCAGCATTGGGACAGGGCTAGCCAAAAACATTCAGTACTTC
CASIGTGLAKNIQYF
>TRBJ2-7|TRBV7-2|TRBD2|.
TGTGCCAGCAGCTTAGCGCTAACAGGATCGAGGACTAGTTCGGCGGGCTACGAGCAGTACTTC
CASSLALTGSRTSSAGYEQYF
>TRBJ1-4|TRBV4-3|TRBD1|.
TGCGCCAGCAGCCAAGAGAAGTCAGGGGGCCCCGACCCGAATGAAAAACTGTTTTTT
CASSQEKSGGPDPNEKLFF
>TRBJ2-7|TRBV4-2|TRBD1|.
TGTGCCAGCAGCCAAGCAACCAAGGACAGGGTATCCACCTACGAGCAGTACTTC
CASSQATKDRVSTYEQYF
>TRBJ1-6|TRBV11-2|TRBD1|few
TGTGCCAGCAGCCCGCGACAGGGGACTTCACCCCTCCACTTT
CASSPRQGTSPLHF
>TRBJ1-2|TRBV7-9|TRBD1|.
TGTGCCAGCAGCTCACCGGGACAGACGAACTATGGCTACACCTTC
CASSSPGQTNYGYTF
>TRBJ1-1|TRBV6-5|TRBD1|.
TGTGCCAGCAGCACGGACAGGGCCACTGAAGCTTTCTTT
CASSTDRATEAFF
>TRBJ2-7|TRBV21-1|.|once
TGTGCCAGCAGACAACAAACAGGGCTATTCTACGAGCAGTACTTC
CASRQQTGLFYEQYF
>TRBJ1-1|TRBV5-1|TRBD1|.
TGCGCCAGCAGCTTAATAACAGGGGGCGGGAACACTGAAGCTTTCTTT
CASSLITGGGNTEAFF
>TRBJ2-7|TRBV10-2|TRBD2|.
TGCGCCAGCAGCCCGGGACTAGCCTCCTACGAGCAGTACTTC
CASSPGLASYEQYF
>TRBJ1-2|TRBV7-2|TRBD1|.
TGTGCCAGCAGCTTATTCGGGACAGGACGGGATGGCTACACCTTC
CASSLFGTGRDGYTF
>TRBJ1-6|TRBV5-1|.|.
TGCGCCAGCAGGTTGGGACCGGGACAAGTAAATTCACCCCTCCACTTT
CASRLGPGQVNSPLHF
>TRBJ2-3|TRBV6-7|TRBD1|.
TGTGCCAGCAGTTACCCTCTCTGGGACAGGACGCGGGTGACAGATACGCAGTATTTT
CASSYPLWDRTRVTDTQYF